These 8 T cell receptor beta chains originate from one sample sequenced in a study of glioma-infiltrating T cells after dendritic cell vaccination. Assay: immunoSEQ multiplex PCR; the TCRdb copy retains only in-frame clones and omits some. Among 80,000 to 100,000 clones listed, 65% to 85% were seen once. As for time point: after dendritic cell vaccination, including at tumor progression/relapse. The source was blood, collected after dendritic cell vaccination. These receptors all come from a human donor with glioblastoma.

A note on this clone: Relative to the germline gene, one junction end is altered; a read error may explain this. CDR3 sequence: CASSLGTGRGEKLFF. In nucleotides, the CDR3 is TGTGCTAGCAGCCTCGGGACAGGGCGGGGTGAAAAACTGTTTTTT. The chain uses TRBV7-7 and TRBJ1-4, with 9 bases aligning to TRBD1. Germline V gives CDR1 SSHAT, CDR2 FNYEAQ (reference sequence). CDR3 length equals 15 residues.

V gene TRBV4-2 combines with J gene TRBJ1-1; D call uncertain. Germline V gene lookup returns CDR1 LGHNA and CDR2 YNFKEQ. The CDR3 spans 15 residues. V gave up 1 base and J gave up 9 bases, with 18 bases separating them. The CDR3 spells CASSQGVADTLKAFF. The DNA for the CDR3 is TGTGCCAGCAGCCAAGGCGTAGCGGATACGCTCAAAGCTTTCTTT.

The rearrangement joins TRBV28 to TRBJ1-2, with 11 bases matching TRBD1. The CDR3 covers 17 residues. Germline CDR1 MDHEN, CDR2 SYDVKM. J lost 2 bases, V lost 3 bases, and 8 bases had no gene match. CDR3 protein: CASSFGQGALRNYGYTF. The CDR3 region has the DNA TGTGCCAGCAGTTTCGGACAGGGGGCGCTTCGCAACTATGGCTACACCTTC.

V and J are TRBV15 and TRBJ2-6, with a possible D match to TRBD1 (5 bases). The CDR3 runs to 17 residues. Looked up from germline, CDR1 is LNHNV and CDR2 is YYDKDF (reference sequence). Trimming pared 0 bases from V and 0 bases from J, leaving 9 bases between. The CDR3 here is CATSRDAGISGANVLTF. The DNA of the CDR3 is TGTGCCACCAGCAGAGACGCAGGGATCTCTGGGGCCAACGTCCTGACTTTC.

This CDR3 is CASTPGGTGVYEQYF. The CDR3 nucleotides read TGTGCCAGCACCCCAGGGGGGACAGGGGTTTACGAGCAGTACTTC. The V call is TRBV27, the J call TRBJ2-7; 10 bases are shared with TRBD1. Trimming at V came to 7 bases and at J to 4 bases, leaving 10 bases not matched to a gene. Germline CDR1 reads MNHEY; CDR2 reads SMNVEV (reference sequence). This CDR3 is 15 amino acids long.

The chain is built from TRBV5-4 and TRBJ2-7; 8 bases map to TRBD2. Germline V gives CDR1 SGHNT, CDR2 YYREEE (reference sequence). V was pared by 2 bases and J by 1 base, with 8 bases of the junction left unmatched. The CDR3 is 16 amino acids. CDR3 in amino acids: CASSFGGRTLSYEQYF. As DNA, the CDR3 is TGTGCCAGCAGCTTTGGCGGGAGGACCTTATCCTACGAGCAGTACTTC.

This chain connects TRBV10-3 to TRBJ1-6, with 8 bases that match TRBD1. V lost 2 bases to trimming and J lost 12 bases; unmatched junction nucleotides: 6. This CDR3 is 14 amino acids long. From germline, CDR1 is ENHRY and CDR2 SYGVKD. The CDR3 loop is CAISEPDRAGPLHF. CDR3 bases: TGTGCCATCAGTGAGCCGGACAGGGCAGGACCCCTCCACTTT.

This clone was detected once. The V and J genes are TRBV7-3 and TRBJ2-6, with a tentative D call TRBD1 (5 bases). The CDR3 has 15 residues. Deletions cut 0 bases from V and 3 bases from J, with 6 bases between. Germline CDR1 SGHTA, CDR2 FQGTGA. DNA of the CDR3: TGTGCCAGCAGCTTAACAGGGGATGGGGCCAACGTCCTGACTTTC. Residues: CASSLTGDGANVLTF. Using reference TRBV7-3 and TRBJ2-6 for the parts outside the CDR3, the full variable domain is GAGVSQTPSNKVTEKGKYVELRCDPISGHTALYWYRQSLGQGPEFLIYFQGTGAADDSGLPNDRFFAVRPEGSVSTLKIQRTERGDSAVYLCASSLTGDGANVLTFGAGSRLTVL.